The present T cell receptor (beta chain) was sequenced within a study of blood T cell repertoires in COVID-19. Whole-study context: T cells, B-cell-depleted T cells, or PBMCs supplied cDNA or gDNA.

The CDR3 covers 13 residues. Germline CDR1 LGHDT, CDR2 YNNKEL (reference sequence). V shed 4 bases and J 8 bases; nucleotides not matched to a gene: 3. Generated by immunoSEQ multiplex PCR, the TCRdb table keeps only in-frame clones and is missing some. This table holds tens of thousands of clones, around 90% found once. The specimen was peripheral blood. The rearrangement uses TRBV3-1 (or the pseudogene TRBV3-2) and TRBJ1-4, with 8 bases aligning to TRBD1. The TCR sequence derives from a human donor in a cohort sampled during active COVID-19. CDR3 nucleotide sequence: TGTGCCAGCAGCCTGACAGGGGCGGAAAAACTGTTTTTT. It is translated as CASSLTGAEKLFF.